The 14 T cell receptor beta chains given below trace back to one sample, sequenced in a study of T cell repertoires in cytomegalovirus infection. Each CDR3 protein is one row after TCRdb ran MiXCR on the reads. The sample lists fewer than 550,000 distinct CDR3 sequences; about a quarter were seen once. The sequencing input was PBMCs. The source is a human donor in good health (CMV status not recorded). Some clones in this sample may be carry-over from other donors' samples.

This clonotype appeared a few times. V gene TRBV5-6 combines with J gene TRBJ1-3, with a possible D match to TRBD1 (6 bases). Trimming removed 6 bases at V and 2 bases at J, with 18 bases between. Germline CDR1 and CDR2: SGHDT and YYEEEE. The CDR3 is 16 residues long. CDR3 region: CASTPWTGAPGNTIYF. CDR3 DNA sequence: TGTGCCAGCACCCCCTGGACGGGGGCGCCTGGAAACACCATATATTTT.

This clonotype showed up just once. The V and J genes are TRBV2 and TRBJ2-2; no reliable D call. There are 14 residues in the CDR3. The germline V gene has CDR1 SNHLY and CDR2 FYNNEI. Trimming took 1 base from V and 4 from J, leaving 7 bases between them. The CDR3 bases are TGTGCCAGCAGTGAAGACCAATTCACCGGGGAGCTGTTTTTT. Translating gives CASSEDQFTGELFF.

The V and J genes are TRBV4-3 and TRBJ1-1; D is unresolved. Trimming removed 0 bases from V and 3 bases from J, with 8 bases in between. Germline V CDR1 and CDR2: LGHNA, YSLEER. The length of the CDR3 is 14 residues. The CDR3 loop is CASSQDLSHTEAFF. CDR3 in DNA: TGCGCCAGCAGCCAAGATCTTTCACACACTGAAGCTTTCTTT.

The CDR3 protein is CSVGGRNNEQFF. The CDR3 DNA reads TGCAGCGTCGGCGGACGGAACAATGAGCAGTTCTTC. The chain employs TRBV29-1 and TRBJ2-1; D uncertain. With 6 bases removed from V and 5 bases from J, the gap between germline ends came to 11 bases. The CDR3 is 12 residues long. The V gene's germline CDR1 is SQVTM and CDR2 ANQGSEA.

J is TRBJ2-2 and V is TRBV6-5, with 7 bases aligning to TRBD1. The germline CDR1 and CDR2 sequences are MNHEY and SVGAGI. Trimming removed 0 bases from V and 5 bases from J; junction bases left unmatched: 3. CDR3 length equals 15 residues. The CDR3 DNA sequence: TGTGCCAGCAGTTACTCGACAGGGCGAACCGGGGAGCTGTTTTTT. Its protein product is CASSYSTGRTGELFF.

The chain employs TRBV7-9 and TRBJ2-7; possibly TRBD2 for D (6 bases). The length of the CDR3 is 14 residues. The V and J ends lost 3 bases and 6 bases respectively, with 15 bases between them. Germline V gene sequence: CDR1 SEHNR, CDR2 FQNEAQ (reference sequence). CDR3 loop: CASSFSGTWGEQYF. The CDR3 DNA follows: TGTGCCAGCAGCTTTAGCGGAACTTGGGGCGAGCAGTACTTC.

In this sample, this clonotype turned up a few times. The genes are TRBV7-3 and TRBJ2-1, with 8 positions matching TRBD2. Germline V gives CDR1 SGHTA, CDR2 FQGTGA. CDR3 length: 15 amino acids. V shed 2 bases, J shed 3 bases, and the junction held 3 bases outside the gene matches. The CDR3: CASSLRREDYNEQFF. The CDR3, as DNA: TGTGCCAGCAGCTTACGGCGGGAGGACTACAATGAGCAGTTCTTC.

This clonotype was seen only a few times. The gene calls are TRBV5-4 and TRBJ2-4; D gene uncertain. Per germline, CDR1 SGHNT and CDR2 YYREEE (reference sequence). Trimming took 4 bases from V and 8 from J, leaving 13 bases between them. The CDR3 is 13 residues long. The CDR3 loop is CASSGTTRDIQYF. In DNA form, the CDR3 reads TGTGCCAGCAGCGGTACGACCCGAGACATTCAGTACTTC.

This rearrangement joins TRBV20-1 to TRBJ2-7; 8 positions match TRBD2. Germline V gives CDR1 DFQATT, CDR2 SNEGSKA (reference sequence). J lost 0 bases, V lost 0 bases, and 16 bases had no gene match. This CDR3 contains 19 residues. In DNA, the CDR3 is TGCAGTGCTAGAGATGCATCCGTGTTGACCAGCGGGAGCTCCTACGAGCAGTACTTC. It encodes CSARDASVLTSGSSYEQYF.

Ten or more counts support this clonotype. The chain uses TRBV7-8 and TRBJ2-1; 8 bases are a match to TRBD2. Germline V CDR1 and CDR2: SGHVS, FQNEAQ. The length of the CDR3 is 14 residues. V shed 10 bases and J 9 bases; nucleotides not matched to a gene: 14. The CDR3 sequence: CATLASGTRGEQFF. The CDR3 bases are TGTGCCACTTTAGCTTCCGGGACTAGGGGTGAGCAGTTCTTC. Variable domain in full (rest from reference TRBV7-8 and TRBJ2-1): GAGVSQSPRYKVAKRGQDVALRCDPISGHVSLFWYQQALGQGPEFLTYFQNEAQLDKSGLPSDRFFAERPEGSVSTLKIQRTQQEDSAVYLCATLASGTRGEQFFGPGTRLTVL.

The CDR3 bases are TGTGCCAGCAGTTACCCGCCCGGGAGTACCGGGGAGCTGTTTTTT. It specifies CASSYPPGSTGELFF. The rearrangement joins TRBV6-2 or TRBV6-3 to TRBJ2-2; a weak D match, TRBD2 (6 bases). Germline assignment: CDR1 MNHEY and CDR2 SVGEGT. This CDR3 comprises 15 residues. The V gene lost 2 bases and the J gene lost 5 bases, with 12 bases spanning the gap.

This clonotype was observed many times. The chain combines TRBV6-2 or TRBV6-3 with TRBJ2-7; 7 nucleotides line up with TRBD2. The junction had 7 bases not matched to a gene; V was cut back by 7 bases and J by 7 bases. This CDR3 contains 12 residues. Germline V lookup: CDR1 MNHEY, CDR2 SVGEGT. CDR3 amino acids: CASTAGVGEQYV. The CDR3 bases are TGTGCCAGCACGGCGGGAGTCGGTGAGCAGTACGTC.

The chain links TRBV27 to TRBJ1-1; D may be TRBD1 (6 bases). In germline, CDR1 is MNHEY, CDR2 SMNVEV (reference sequence). The V and J ends lost 1 base and 5 bases respectively, with 14 bases between them. The CDR3 runs to 15 residues. The CDR3 coding sequence is TGTGCCAGCAGTTTATTAGGGTCAGGGGAGACTGAAGCTTTCTTT. Residues: CASSLLGSGETEAFF.

V gene TRBV15 combines with J gene TRBJ2-1; 7 bases map to TRBD1. The CDR3 has 14 residues. Germline lookup yields CDR1 LNHNV and CDR2 YYDKDF (reference sequence). Trimming took 6 bases from V and 12 from J; bases not matched to a gene: 14. CDR3 nucleotide sequence: TGTGCCACCAGTCCTGAGGGGGCCCACGGACTGCAGTTCTTC. Its translation is CATSPEGAHGLQFF.